Each of the 21 T cell receptor beta chains below was sequenced from the same sample in a study of T cells in Graves' hyperthyroidism and ophthalmopathy. Researchers amplified the TCR beta CDR3 regions from RNA transcripts. Carried out on the TCR CDR3, a first-round RT-PCR used the HTBI primer set. TCRdb analysed the multiplex PCR reads with MiXCR anew, one entry per CDR3 protein. Counted here are 300,000 or so distinct CDR3 sequences, roughly 15% occurring once; the ten biggest clones make up roughly a third. Sequencing was carried out using blood. The receptor set was obtained from a young man with Graves' hyperthyroidism.

This clonotype was found a few times. The chain links TRBV4-2 to TRBJ1-1, with D hard to call. The CDR3 is made up of 14 amino acids. V dropped 4 bases and J dropped 1 base, with 10 bases sitting between them. The V gene's germline CDR1 is LGHNA and CDR2 YNFKEQ. CDR3 region: CASSPGRKNTEAFF. The CDR3 coding sequence is TGTGCCAGCAGCCCCGGACGGAAGAACACTGAAGCTTTCTTT.

This chain links TRBV12-3 or TRBV12-4 with TRBJ2-2; TRBD1 matches at 8 bases. Unmatched junction bases numbered 14, after V lost 2 bases and J lost 9 bases. The CDR3 sequence is 17 residues long. Here the CDR3 DNA reads TGTGCCAGCAGTTTAACCCCAGGACAGGGTCTTTCAAGGGAGCTGTTTTTT. This codes for CASSLTPGQGLSRELFF.

This clonotype came up many times. The rearrangement joins TRBV12-3 or TRBV12-4 to TRBJ2-2; D is unresolved. This CDR3 comprises 13 residues. Trimming pared 3 bases from V and 6 bases from J, leaving 8 bases between. CDR3 protein: CASSFVFPGELFF. CDR3 DNA: TGTGCCAGCAGTTTTGTATTTCCCGGGGAGCTGTTTTTT.

Comment on this clonotype: This may arise from a read error, as a much more abundant clone is one base away. The chain employs TRBV27 and TRBJ1-5; 8 positions match TRBD1. J was trimmed by 5 bases and V by 6 bases; bases with no gene match: 9. Germline assignment: CDR1 MNHEY and CDR2 SMNVEV (reference sequence). The CDR3 loop spans 15 amino acids. Written as DNA, the CDR3 is TGTGCCAGCAGCGGGTCAGGGGGCAGCGATCAGCCCCAGCATTTT. It codes for CASSGSGGSDQPQHF.

The chain has TRBV3-1 and TRBJ2-1; D perhaps matches TRBD1 (5 bases). The CDR3 totals 17 residues. The germline V gene has CDR1 LGHDT and CDR2 YNNKEL (reference sequence). The V and J ends lost 3 bases and 8 bases respectively, with 23 bases between them. DNA for the CDR3: TGTGCCAGCAGCCAGGCGCTTTCTAGTGGGGCTGAGGATGAGCAGTTCTTC. Translated, it gives CASSQALSSGAEDEQFF.

This clonotype was found a few times. The CDR3 region is CASSPSPMQETQYF. The CDR3 DNA reads TGTGCCAGCAGCCCCTCCCCCATGCAAGAGACCCAGTACTTC. The chain links TRBV7-9 to TRBJ2-5; D remains ambiguous. CDR3 length: 14 amino acids. Germline CDR1 reads SEHNR; CDR2 reads FQNEAQ (reference sequence). Trimming took off 5 bases at V and 2 bases at J, with 12 bases between the two ends.

This clonotype was counted many times. The chain joins TRBV5-1 to TRBJ2-6, with D perhaps matching TRBD1 (5 bases). The CDR3 length is 16 residues. Looked up from germline, CDR1 is SGHRS and CDR2 is YFSETQ. Between the trimmed V and J ends, which lost 4 bases and 0 bases, there was a span of 11 bases. CDR3 loop: CASSATGLSGANVLTF. The CDR3 DNA reads TGCGCCAGCAGCGCAACAGGCCTCTCTGGGGCCAACGTCCTGACTTTC.

This clonotype was counted at least ten times. The rearrangement uses TRBV10-3 and TRBJ2-5, with D perhaps assigned TRBD1 or TRBD2 (5 bases each). Trimming took 2 bases from V and 5 from J, leaving 9 bases between them. CDR1 is ENHRY and CDR2 is SYGVKD in the germline V gene. The CDR3 extends over 13 amino acids. The CDR3 sequence is CAISEGGRETQYF. CDR3 nucleotide sequence: TGTGCCATCAGTGAGGGGGGTCGGGAGACCCAGTACTTC.

In its sample, this clonotype was seen a few times. This sequence joins TRBV5-1 and TRBJ2-4; TRBD2 aligns across 7 bases. The CDR3 has 12 residues. From germline, CDR1 is SGHRS and CDR2 YFSETQ. V shed 1 base and J 10 bases; nucleotides not matched to a gene: 2. CDR3 nucleotide sequence: TGCGCCAGCAGCTTGAAGGGAGGGATTCAGTACTTC. It encodes CASSLKGGIQYF.

This clonotype was observed a few times. The V call is TRBV10-3, the J call TRBJ1-4; 7 bases match TRBD1. Per germline, CDR1 ENHRY and CDR2 SYGVKD. CDR3 length equals 17 residues. V lost 0 bases and J lost 8; bases outside the gene matches: 12. The CDR3 reads CAISESTARTGDEKLFF. CDR3 nucleotides: TGTGCCATCAGTGAGTCCACGGCCCGGACAGGAGACGAAAAACTGTTTTTT.

This clonotype occurred a few times. The DNA of the CDR3 is TGTGCCAGCAGCTTCTCTGGAGGGACCCAGTACTTC. Residues: CASSFSGGTQYF. V gene TRBV11-2 combines with J gene TRBJ2-5; TRBD2 might be the D (5 bases). V lost 3 bases, J lost 7 bases, and 9 bases lay in between. This CDR3 has 12 residues. Per germline, CDR1 SGHAT and CDR2 FQNNGV.

This clonotype occurred many times. The DNA for the CDR3 is TGTGCCAGCAGTATAGCCGGGACAGCCATAAGGGAGCAGTACTTC. Residues: CASSIAGTAIREQYF. The genes are TRBV27 and TRBJ2-7, with TRBD1 matching 7 bases. Trimming cost V 5 bases and J 7 bases; bases outside gene matches: 14. Germline V lookup: CDR1 MNHEY, CDR2 SMNVEV (reference sequence). This CDR3 has 15 residues.

This clonotype was seen a few times. The chain uses TRBV30 and TRBJ2-2; D remains ambiguous. The CDR3 contains 12 residues. Germline-derived CDR1 and CDR2 are GTSNPN and SVGIG (reference sequence). CDR3 loop: CVGHSNTGELFF. CDR3 in DNA: TGTGTCGGTCACTCGAACACCGGGGAGCTGTTTTTT.

This clonotype was found many times. The V call is TRBV2, the J call TRBJ2-7; the D gene is possibly TRBD1 (6 bases). The ends were cut back, 6 bases at V and 0 bases at J, with 9 bases in the middle. Germline CDR1 and CDR2: SNHLY and FYNNEI. This CDR3 spans 13 amino acids. The CDR3 protein is CASRRTVSYEQYF. The DNA of the CDR3 is TGTGCCAGCAGGAGGACAGTCTCCTACGAGCAGTACTTC.

Regarding this clonotype: This may be a read error, as it is one base from a much larger clone. The CDR3 loop is CASSSGGGEISQHQHF. The CDR3 DNA reads as TGTGCCAGCAGCTCCGGAGGGGGGGAGATAAGTCAGCACCAGCATTTT. The chain links TRBV7-8 to TRBJ1-5; maybe TRBD1 (6 bases). The CDR3 is 16 residues long. Germline CDR1 is SGHVS and CDR2 is FQNEAQ.

This clonotype appeared a few times. The V gene is TRBV9, the J gene TRBJ2-1, with D perhaps matching TRBD1 or TRBD2 (5 bases each). Germline V CDR1 and CDR2: SGDLS, YYNGEE. V gave up 0 bases and J gave up 3 bases, with 19 bases separating them. This CDR3 spans 18 amino acids. DNA of the CDR3: TGTGCCAGCAGCGTAGGAGGGGCGGTCTGGGTGGGCTACAATGAGCAGTTCTTC. Translated: CASSVGGAVWVGYNEQFF.

This clonotype occurred many times. The V call is TRBV28, the J call TRBJ2-5, with 11 bases identical to TRBD2. Germline values: CDR1 MDHEN, CDR2 SYDVKM. There are 15 residues in the CDR3. J lost 5 bases, V lost 7 bases, and 9 bases had no gene match. CDR3 in amino acids: CASMISGRVWETQYF. The CDR3 DNA reads TGTGCCAGCATGATTAGCGGGAGGGTGTGGGAGACCCAGTACTTC.

This chain uses TRBV3-1 with TRBJ2-3; TRBD2 aligns across 7 bases. This CDR3 spans 16 amino acids. Germline V gene lookup returns CDR1 LGHDT and CDR2 YNNKEL (reference sequence). The trim removed 1 base at V and 1 base at J, leaving 5 bases unmatched. DNA for the CDR3: TGTGCCAGCAGCCAAGTGGGGGGAGGGCGCACAGATACGCAGTATTTT. Its protein is CASSQVGGGRTDTQYF.

This clonotype has ten or more counts. This chain uses TRBV3-1 with TRBJ1-6; unclear D gene. CDR3 length: 17 amino acids. Trimming pared 4 bases from V and 0 bases from J, leaving 13 bases between. Germline assignment: CDR1 LGHDT and CDR2 YNNKEL (reference sequence). CDR3 in DNA: TGTGCCAGCAGCCGAGGAAGGTACTTCTCCTATAATTCACCCCTCCACTTT. Translated: CASSRGRYFSYNSPLHF.

This clonotype has a count of ten or more. J is TRBJ2-7 and V is TRBV16, with unresolved D. The CDR3 length is 15 residues. The germline V and J ends were trimmed by 4 bases and 2 bases, with 15 bases remaining between them. The germline V gene encodes CDR1 KGHSY and CDR2 FQNENV. The CDR3 loop reads CASSPNPRGPYEQYF. The CDR3, as DNA: TGTGCCAGCAGCCCTAACCCCCGAGGTCCCTACGAGCAGTACTTC.

This clonotype was detected many times. The V and J genes are TRBV20-1 and TRBJ2-1; D is unresolved. V dropped 0 bases and J dropped 5 bases, with 11 bases sitting between them. This CDR3 is 14 amino acids long. Germline V gene sequence: CDR1 DFQATT, CDR2 SNEGSKA (reference sequence). The CDR3 reads CSARDIAKHNEQFF. CDR3 DNA sequence: TGCAGTGCTAGAGATATAGCCAAGCACAATGAGCAGTTCTTC.